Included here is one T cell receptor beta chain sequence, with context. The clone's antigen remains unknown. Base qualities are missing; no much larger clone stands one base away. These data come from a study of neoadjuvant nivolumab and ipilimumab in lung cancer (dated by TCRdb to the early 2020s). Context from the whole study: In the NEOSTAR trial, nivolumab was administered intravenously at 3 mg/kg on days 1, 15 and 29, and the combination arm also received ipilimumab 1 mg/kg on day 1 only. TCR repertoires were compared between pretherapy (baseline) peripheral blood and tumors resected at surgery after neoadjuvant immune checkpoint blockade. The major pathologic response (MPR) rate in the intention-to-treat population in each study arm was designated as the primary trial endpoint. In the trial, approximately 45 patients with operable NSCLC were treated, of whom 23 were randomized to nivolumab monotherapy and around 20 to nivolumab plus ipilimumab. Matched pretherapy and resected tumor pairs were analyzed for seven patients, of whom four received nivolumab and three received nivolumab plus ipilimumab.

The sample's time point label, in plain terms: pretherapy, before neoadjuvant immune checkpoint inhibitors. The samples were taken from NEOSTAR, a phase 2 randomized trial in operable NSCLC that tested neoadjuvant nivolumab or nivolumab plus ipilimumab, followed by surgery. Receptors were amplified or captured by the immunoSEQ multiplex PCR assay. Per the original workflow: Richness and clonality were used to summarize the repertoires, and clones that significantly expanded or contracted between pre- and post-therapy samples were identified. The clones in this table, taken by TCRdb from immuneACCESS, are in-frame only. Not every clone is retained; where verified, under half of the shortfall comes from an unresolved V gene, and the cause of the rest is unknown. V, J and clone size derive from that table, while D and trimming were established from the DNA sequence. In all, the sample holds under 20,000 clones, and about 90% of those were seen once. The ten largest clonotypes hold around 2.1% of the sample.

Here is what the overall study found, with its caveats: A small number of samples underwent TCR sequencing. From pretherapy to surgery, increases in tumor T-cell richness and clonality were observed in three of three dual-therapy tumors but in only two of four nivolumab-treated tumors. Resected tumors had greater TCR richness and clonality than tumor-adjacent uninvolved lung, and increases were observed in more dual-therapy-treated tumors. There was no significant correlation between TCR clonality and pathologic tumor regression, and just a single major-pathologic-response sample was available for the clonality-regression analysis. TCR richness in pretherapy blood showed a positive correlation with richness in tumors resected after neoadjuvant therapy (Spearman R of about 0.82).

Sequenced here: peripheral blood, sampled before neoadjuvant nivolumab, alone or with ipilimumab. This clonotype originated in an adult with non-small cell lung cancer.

The CDR3 region reads CASSYSTVNTEAFF. The nucleotide sequence reads as follows: TGTGCCAGCAGTTACTCAACCGTGAACACTGAAGCTTTCTTT. This sequence uses TRBV6-5 and TRBJ1-1; a confident D gene designation cannot be given. The V end loses 0 bases and the J end loses 0 bases, and a stretch of 5 bases separates them. Taken from cysteine to phenylalanine, the CDR3 has 14 residues. Of the read, only the CDR3 DNA is kept; its 42 bases are in frame from base 1. The germline V gene specifies MNHEY as CDR1 and SVGAGI as CDR2.